The rows below give T cell receptor beta chains drawn from one sample of a study of post-analysis software for immune sequencing data. In TCRdb, the PCR reads were re-called with MiXCR into one record per CDR3 protein. The data contain about 460,000 distinct CDR3 sequences, under 55% of them singletons. The sequencing input was blood. All receptors come from a girl aged 5-17 years with multiple sclerosis. Each CDR3 is given with its conserved first and last residue. Fields, in order: J gene, clone size, D gene, V gene, CDR3 DNA, CDR3 protein. The D gene is left open where the match is weak. The size entry is marked missing in some rows and otherwise reads once, few, many or a size class.

>TRBJ2-7|.|.|TRBV6-5
TGTGCCACTTCGGGGGTCGGAGAGCAGTACTTC
CATSGVGEQYF
>TRBJ2-3|once|.|TRBV5-1
TGCGCCAGCAGGTCTGAAGATACGCAGTATTTT
CASRSEDTQYF
>TRBJ2-7|many|.|TRBV5-6
TGTGCCAGCAGTAACTCCTACGAGCAGTACTTC
CASSNSYEQYF
>TRBJ2-6|once|.|TRBV15
TGTGCCACCAGCAGACACGGGGAGGCTGGGGCCAACGTCCTGACTTTC
CATSRHGEAGANVLTF
>TRBJ1-1|.|.|TRBV20-1
TGCAGTGCTAGGGAAGGGACGGCTGGTGCGGCTTTCTTT
CSAREGTAGAAFF
>TRBJ1-1|few|TRBD1|TRBV10-3
TGTGCCATCCCTAGACAGGGGGCTGGGGGCACTGAAGCTTTCTTT
CAIPRQGAGGTEAFF
>TRBJ2-1|.|.|TRBV3-1
TGTGCCAGCAGCACCGACTACAATGAGCAGTTCTTC
CASSTDYNEQFF
>TRBJ2-3|.|TRBD1|TRBV9
TGTGCCAGCAGGCCCGGGACAGGGCGTTACACAGATACGCAGTATTTT
CASRPGTGRYTDTQYF
>TRBJ2-7|.|.|TRBV5-1
TGCGCCAGCAGCCTCGCCGGGCGGGACCAAGGGTGGGAGCAGTACTTC
CASSLAGRDQGWEQYF
>TRBJ2-5|few|.|TRBV28
TGTGCCAGCAGCCTATCCAGGCCCGGGGAGACCCAGTACTTC
CASSLSRPGETQYF
>TRBJ1-2|.|.|TRBV7-3
TGTGCCAGCAGCTTAGATCCTGCGACGGGGACGAGCTACACCTTC
CASSLDPATGTSYTF
>TRBJ1-2|few|.|TRBV20-1
TGCAGTGCTAGGGAATTCGGGGATGGCTACACCTTC
CSAREFGDGYTF
>TRBJ1-1|.|TRBD1|TRBV20-1
TGCAGTGCCGGGGGGGAGGGGGCTGGTGAAGCTTTCTTT
CSAGGEGAGEAFF
>TRBJ2-1|.|TRBD2|TRBV27
TGTGCCAGCAGTTTCCGGCTAGCGGGAACTGAGCAGTTCTTC
CASSFRLAGTEQFF
>TRBJ2-5|few|TRBD2|TRBV5-1
TGCGCCAGCACCTGGACTGGCGGGAGAACACAAGAGACCCAGTACTTC
CASTWTGGRTQETQYF
>TRBJ1-2|.|TRBD1|TRBV20-1
TGCAGTGCTGTAGAAGACAGGGCTGGCTACACCTTC
CSAVEDRAGYTF
>TRBJ2-5|.|TRBD1|TRBV5-6
TGTGCCAGCAGCCCAGGTCCCGGGACAGGGGGGAAGACCCAGTACTTC
CASSPGPGTGGKTQYF
>TRBJ2-4|.|TRBD1|TRBV6-5
TGTACCAGCAGCAAAGGGACAGGGGGTTACCAAAGCATTCAGTACTTC
CTSSKGTGGYQSIQYF
>TRBJ2-1|.|.|TRBV4-2
TGTGCCAGCAGCCGTGACTACCGCTCCTACAATGAGCAGTTCTTC
CASSRDYRSYNEQFF
>TRBJ2-4|.|TRBD2|TRBV20-1
TGCAGTGCTAGTCATAGCGGGAGTTTTCACATTCAGTACTTC
CSASHSGSFHIQYF
>TRBJ2-3|few|TRBD2|TRBV5-1
TGCGCCAGCAGCTCCGCGATTAGCGGGCCGACAGATACGCAGTATTTT
CASSSAISGPTDTQYF
>TRBJ2-7|.|.|TRBV5-1
TGCACCAGCAGCGAGAGTTCGTCCTACGAGCAGTACTTC
CTSSESSSYEQYF